The entry below gives a single T cell receptor beta chain sequence along with its context. This sample is drawn from a study of T cells in Graves' hyperthyroidism and ophthalmopathy. TCR beta CDR3 region amplification was performed from RNA transcripts. The HTBI primer set was used in a first-round RT-PCR of the TCR CDR3. TCRdb reprocessed the multiplex PCR reads via MiXCR and lists one record per CDR3 protein. The repertoire includes about 360,000 distinct CDR3 sequences, about 13% of them detected once, and 9.2% sits in the top ten. Germline lookup yields CDR1 SGDLS and CDR2 YYNGEE. V gave up 1 base and J gave up 13 bases; unmatched junction bases: 9. The CDR3 extends over 14 amino acids.

Sample: blood. This receptor was identified in a young woman with Graves' hyperthyroidism. This sequence joins TRBV9 and TRBJ2-1; 9 nucleotides agree with TRBD1. The CDR3 region has the DNA TGTGCCAGCAGCGTAAACTGGGACAGGGAAAGTCAGTTCTTC. Encoded protein: CASSVNWDRESQFF.